What follows describes a single T cell receptor (beta chain). The data were taken from a study of blood T cell repertoires in COVID-19. Overall study: Whether acute or convalescent, the COVID-19 samples came from the United States, Italy and Spain. The analysed material was cDNA or gDNA that came from T cells, B-cell-depleted T cells, or PBMCs.

CDR3 length: 13 amino acids. Germline V gives CDR1 GTSNPN, CDR2 SVGIG (reference sequence). Trimming took 0 bases from V and 10 from J; bases not matched to a gene: 7. In the original workflow: Reference gene primer amplification in the assay estimated nucleated cell counts. Sequencing was performed with immunoSEQ multiplex PCR; in TCRdb, only in-frame clones are kept and a portion is missing. V, J and clone size are taken as reported in that table, and D and trimming were inferred from the DNA itself. The sample includes 98,000 or so clones, about nine tenths seen only once; the top ten take about 4.8%. Followed over time, Seattle patients had been enrolled while infection was active.

The TCR was taken from a man in his 60s with COVID-19, enrolled during active disease. This chain uses TRBV30 with TRBJ1-1, with TRBD1 matching over 8 bases. The sequenced material came from peripheral blood. The CDR3 bases are TGTGCCTGGAGTGTACAGCAGGGGGCGGCAGCTTTCTTT. Translation gives CAWSVQQGAAAFF.